Listed here is a single TCR beta chain. The data were obtained in a study of identical twins. TCRdb processed the 5' RACE reads anew with MiXCR; each CDR3 protein has one entry. The sample gives 570,000 or so distinct CDR3 sequences, around 9.6% of which show up once; roughly 3.2% is in the top ten. V lost 0 bases to trimming and J lost 7 bases, with 10 bases between them. In germline, CDR1 is SGHRS, CDR2 YFSETQ. CDR3 length equals 13 residues. In addition, the sample was reused for a study of yellow fever vaccine responses in identical twins. Per that study: Twins' T cell vaccine responses reportedly looked partly convergent, partly personalized.

The chain has TRBV5-1 and TRBJ1-1, with D possibly being TRBD1 (5 bases). Sequenced: PBMCs. This clonotype was sampled from a woman between 18 and 30 years old in good health. The CDR3 region has the DNA TGCGCCAGCAGCTTGGCAGCCGGGGGTGAAGCTTTCTTT. This translates into CASSLAAGGEAFF.